Listed below are T cell receptor beta chains from one sample, sequenced in a study of shared T cell receptors in the human thymus. Here immunoSEQ multiplex PCR was the method, and the copy in TCRdb shows in-frame clones only, minus some. The repertoire holds hundreds of thousands of clones, with more than 70% as singletons. The same sample was also used in a study of human thymus T cells.

Sequencing used thymocytes. These receptors were collected from a boy less than two years old with a congenital heart defect. CDR3s include the opening cysteine and the closing phenylalanine or tryptophan. A D gene is named only where the DNA matches it firmly. Only some rows state a clone size, as once, few, many or a class for expanded clones.

CDR3,DNA,size,D,V,J
CASSRDRARGYTF,TGCGCCAGCAGCCGGGACAGGGCGCGGGGCTACACCTTC,NA,TRBD1,TRBV4-3,TRBJ1-2
CASSPRTGGSYEQYF,TGTGCCAGCTCACCACGGACAGGGGGCTCCTACGAGCAGTACTTC,NA,TRBD1,TRBV18,TRBJ2-7
CAWSVPGQGSVEQYF,TGTGCCTGGAGTGTCCCGGGACAGGGGTCGGTTGAGCAGTACTTC,NA,TRBD1,TRBV30,TRBJ2-7
CASSPGRSYNNEQFF,TGTGCCAGCAGCCCTGGGAGATCGTATAATAATGAGCAGTTCTTC,NA,NA,TRBV13,TRBJ2-1
CSVPYRDKNQPQHF,TGCAGCGTACCTTACAGGGATAAGAATCAGCCCCAGCATTTT,NA,NA,TRBV29-1,TRBJ1-5
CASSSRIPGQGYHEQYF,TGTGCCAGCAGCTCCCGGATACCGGGACAGGGGTACCACGAGCAGTACTTC,once,TRBD1,TRBV7-2,TRBJ2-7
CASSFLMTGGAGELFF,TGTGCCAGCAGCTTTTTGATGACAGGAGGAGCCGGGGAGCTGTTTTTT,once,NA,TRBV5-6,TRBJ2-2
CASSALGTKNTGELFF,TGTGCCAGCAGCGCACTCGGGACTAAGAACACCGGGGAGCTGTTTTTT,NA,TRBD2,TRBV9,TRBJ2-2
CASTRDSTQETQYF,TGTGCCAGCACCCGGGACAGCACCCAAGAGACCCAGTACTTC,NA,TRBD1,TRBV6-5,TRBJ2-5
CASSVSLPPGKLFF,TGTGCCAGCAGCGTAAGCCTGCCTCCGGGGAAACTGTTTTTT,NA,NA,TRBV9,TRBJ1-4
CASSPGTGDSPLHF,TGTGCCAGCAGTCCCGGGACAGGAGATTCACCCCTCCACTTT,NA,TRBD1,TRBV6-1,TRBJ1-6
CASSQESVLRLAGSYTGELFF,TGCGCCAGCAGCCAAGAATCCGTCCTGCGACTAGCGGGGTCCTACACCGGGGAGCTGTTTTTT,NA,TRBD2,TRBV4-3,TRBJ2-2
CASTPMARIGTYEQYF,TGTGCCAGCACCCCGATGGCCAGGATCGGCACCTACGAGCAGTACTTC,once,NA,TRBV28,TRBJ2-7
CASSALTRFDESPLHF,TGTGCCAGTAGTGCCTTGACGAGGTTCGACGAATCCCCCCTCCACTTT,NA,NA,TRBV19,TRBJ1-6
CASRVLQTGYGYTF,TGTGCCAGCAGAGTACTTCAGACAGGGTATGGCTACACCTTC,NA,TRBD1,TRBV6-1,TRBJ1-2
CASSTKSGRYYEQYF,TGTGCCAGCAGCACCAAAAGCGGGAGGTACTACGAGCAGTACTTC,NA,TRBD2,TRBV5-6,TRBJ2-7
CASSPRRPYEQYF,TGTGCCAGCAGCCCACGGAGACCGTACGAGCAGTACTTC,once,NA,TRBV7-2,TRBJ2-7
CAWSVLRGNTEAFF,TGTGCCTGGAGTGTCCTGAGAGGGAACACTGAAGCTTTCTTT,NA,NA,TRBV30,TRBJ1-1
CASSHHYRVPGNTIYF,TGTGCCAGCAGTCACCACTACAGGGTTCCTGGAAACACCATATATTTT,few,NA,TRBV28,TRBJ1-3
CASSLAQSGGENEQFF,TGTGCCAGCAGCTTAGCGCAGAGCGGGGGGGAAAATGAGCAGTTCTTC,NA,TRBD2,TRBV7-8,TRBJ2-1
CASSPWLDTYNEQFF,TGTGCCAGCTCACCATGGTTGGACACCTACAATGAGCAGTTCTTC,NA,NA,TRBV18,TRBJ2-1
CASSPEDRPNTGELFF,TGTGCCAGCAGTCCTGAGGACAGGCCGAACACCGGGGAGCTGTTTTTT,NA,TRBD1,TRBV28,TRBJ2-2
CASSLAGYNYGYTF,TGTGCCAGCAGCTTGGCGGGTTACAACTATGGCTACACCTTC,NA,NA,TRBV5-4,TRBJ1-2
CASSTPSMGLSNYGYTF,TGTGCCAGCAGCACACCTTCGATGGGACTCTCTAACTATGGCTACACCTTC,NA,NA,TRBV28,TRBJ1-2
CASSPPLRVSGNTIYF,TGTGCCAGCTCACCACCTCTCAGGGTCTCTGGAAACACCATATATTTT,NA,NA,TRBV18,TRBJ1-3
CASSLRGSGSVDTQYF,TGTGCCAGCAGCTTAAGGGGGAGCGGGAGTGTAGATACGCAGTATTTT,NA,TRBD2,TRBV7-8,TRBJ2-3
CASSLAGGNTEAFF,TGTGCCAGCAGCTTGGCGGGGGGGAACACTGAAGCTTTCTTT,few,NA,TRBV5-6,TRBJ1-1
CSALEPTGGGFGYEQYF,TGCAGCGCCCTAGAGCCGACAGGGGGCGGGTTTGGCTACGAGCAGTACTTC,NA,TRBD1,TRBV29-1,TRBJ2-7
CASSQGAGGPHEQFF,TGCGCCAGCAGCCAAGGAGCGGGAGGGCCCCATGAGCAGTTCTTC,NA,TRBD2,TRBV4-1,TRBJ2-1
CASSFPRGQGPDTQYF,TGTGCCAGCAGTTTCCCTCGGGGACAGGGTCCAGATACGCAGTATTTT,NA,TRBD1,TRBV28,TRBJ2-3
CASSLGNAGLYEQYF,TGTGCCAGCAGCTTAGGGAACGCGGGGCTCTACGAGCAGTACTTC,NA,NA,TRBV7-9,TRBJ2-7
CASSEGGASGRANTGELFF,TGTGCCAGCAGTGAAGGTGGGGCTAGCGGGAGGGCGAACACCGGGGAGCTGTTTTTT,NA,TRBD2,TRBV2,TRBJ2-2
CASSQDQWGVPALSTDTQYF,TGCGCCAGCAGCCAAGATCAATGGGGGGTCCCTGCCCTATCCACAGATACGCAGTATTTT,few,NA,TRBV4-3,TRBJ2-3
CASSLGQPQHF,TGTGCCAGCAGTTTAGGCCAGCCCCAGCATTTT,NA,NA,TRBV28,TRBJ1-5
CASSIRPGQGPTRSSYNEQFF,TGTGCCAGCAGTATTCGGCCGGGACAGGGCCCAACAAGGAGCTCCTACAATGAGCAGTTCTTC,NA,TRBD1,TRBV28,TRBJ2-1
CASSRYRDARVTEAFF,TGTGCCAGCAGCCGCTACAGGGACGCTCGGGTCACTGAAGCTTTCTTT,NA,NA,TRBV14,TRBJ1-1
CASSLFERRTGVSTEAFF,TGTGCCAGCAGCTTATTTGAACGTAGGACAGGGGTCTCCACTGAAGCTTTCTTT,once,TRBD1,TRBV7-9,TRBJ1-1
CAWGGRLTGVTPENTEAFF,TGTGCCTGGGGGGGCCGATTGACAGGCGTAACCCCAGAGAACACTGAAGCTTTCTTT,NA,NA,TRBV30,TRBJ1-1
CASPRRGNQPQHF,TGTGCCAGCCCGAGACGGGGCAATCAGCCCCAGCATTTT,NA,NA,TRBV6-8,TRBJ1-5
CASIRAPYEQYF,TGTGCCAGCATAAGAGCTCCCTACGAGCAGTACTTC,NA,NA,TRBV27,TRBJ2-7
CASSLRQGRNIQYF,TGTGCCAGCAGTTTACGACAGGGAAGAAACATTCAGTACTTC,NA,TRBD1,TRBV28,TRBJ2-4